This TCR beta chain was captured in a study of blood T cell repertoires in COVID-19. Produced via immunoSEQ multiplex PCR; TCRdb's table is partial and in-frame only. Of roughly 220,000 clones listed, roughly 89% were seen once; the top ten hold 3% to 4.5%. The sequence derives from a woman in her thirties or forties with acute COVID-19. Source material: PBMCs or T cells enriched from blood (not recorded which).

In nucleotides, the CDR3 is TGTGCCAGCAGCTTCGCGGGGCAGAACTATGGCTACACCTTC. Its translation: CASSFAGQNYGYTF. The chain is built from TRBV7-2 and TRBJ1-2; TRBD1 is a possible D gene (5 bases). Looked up from germline, CDR1 is SGHTA and CDR2 is FQGNSA. V was cut by 3 bases and J by 2 bases, with 10 bases left in between. The CDR3 extends over 14 amino acids.